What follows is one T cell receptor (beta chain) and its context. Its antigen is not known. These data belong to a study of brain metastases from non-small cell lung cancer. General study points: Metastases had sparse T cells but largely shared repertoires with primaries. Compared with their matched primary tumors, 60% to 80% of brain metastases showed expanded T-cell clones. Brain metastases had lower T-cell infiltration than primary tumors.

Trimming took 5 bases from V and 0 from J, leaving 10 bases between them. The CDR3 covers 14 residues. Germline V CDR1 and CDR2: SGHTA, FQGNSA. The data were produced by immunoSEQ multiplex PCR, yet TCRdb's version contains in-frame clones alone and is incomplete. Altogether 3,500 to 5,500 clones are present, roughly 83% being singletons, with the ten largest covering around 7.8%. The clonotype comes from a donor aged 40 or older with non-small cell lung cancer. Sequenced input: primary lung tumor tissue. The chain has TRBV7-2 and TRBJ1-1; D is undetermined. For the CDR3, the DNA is TGTGCCAGCAGCACCAGGAACATGAACACTGAAGCTTTCTTT. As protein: CASSTRNMNTEAFF.